A single sample is the source of the 15 T cell receptor beta chains below, sequenced in a study of blood T cell repertoires in COVID-19. The table came from immunoSEQ multiplex PCR; TCRdb's copy has only in-frame clones and leaves some out. Of approximately 10,000 clones detected, about four fifths appear once; the ten largest clones hold approximately 31%. Sequenced input: peripheral blood. Receptor source: a man aged 50 to 59 with active COVID-19.

V usage is TRBV11-3 and J usage is TRBJ2-3, with a tentative D call TRBD2 (6 bases). The CDR3 spans 13 residues. Per the germline V gene, CDR1 is SGHNT and CDR2 is YENEEA. Trimming took off 3 bases at V and 3 bases at J, with 7 bases between the two ends. The CDR3 nucleotides are TGTGCCAGCAGCTTTGGGGGGACAGATACGCAGTATTTT. Its translation: CASSFGGTDTQYF.

This clone appeared a single time. V gene TRBV7-6 combines with J gene TRBJ2-7; tentative D call: TRBD2 (5 bases). Trimming left V 5 bases short and J 6 bases short, with 20 bases between. The CDR3 runs 15 residues. The germline V gene encodes CDR1 SGHVS and CDR2 FNYEAQ. The CDR3 region is CASSQLGQWAAEQYF. The DNA of the CDR3 is TGTGCCAGCAGCCAACTAGGGCAGTGGGCTGCCGAGCAGTACTTC.

The genes are TRBV21-1 and TRBJ1-4; the table gives TRBD1 as D, unverified against the DNA. TRBV21-1 is marked as a pseudogene. The CDR3 sequence is 17 residues long. The CDR3 loop reads CASSKILGQGVFEKLFF. The CDR3 DNA reads TGTGCCAGCAGCAAAATTCTGGGACAGGGGGTTTTTGAAAAACTGTTTTTT.

This rearrangement joins TRBV6-5 to TRBJ2-5; 11 nucleotides agree with TRBD2. The CDR3 is 14 residues long. V shed 8 bases and J 3 bases; nucleotides not matched to a gene: 5. Germline V lookup: CDR1 MNHEY, CDR2 SVGAGI. CDR3 nucleotides: TGTGCCAGCGCGAGACTAGCGGGAAAAGAGACCCAGTACTTC. Its protein is CASARLAGKETQYF.

The chain employs TRBV6-1 and TRBJ1-4; TRBD1 aligns across 7 bases. The CDR3 has 14 residues. Germline values: CDR1 MNHNS, CDR2 SASEGT. Germline trimming cut 3 bases from V and 5 bases from J; bases unmatched to any gene: 3. The CDR3 loop reads CASSDRGENEKLFF. CDR3 coding DNA: TGTGCCAGCAGTGACAGGGGGGAGAATGAAAAACTGTTTTTT.

The gene calls are TRBV5-1 and TRBJ2-1; 10 bases fit TRBD2. From germline, CDR1 is SGHRS and CDR2 YFSETQ. Unmatched junction bases numbered 12, after V lost 4 bases and J lost 8 bases. This CDR3 contains 16 residues. The CDR3 DNA sequence: TGCGCCAGCAGCATGTCACTAGCGGGAATACCCCATGAGCAGTTCTTC. Amino acids: CASSMSLAGIPHEQFF.

This sequence joins TRBV2 and TRBJ2-7, with 10 positions matching TRBD2. The CDR3 spans 14 residues. The germline CDR1 and CDR2 sequences are SNHLY and FYNNEI. After removal of 4 bases from V and 12 bases from J, the junction contained 12 bases not matched to a gene. CDR3 coding DNA: TGTGCCAGCAGTGGTTCCCTAGCGGGAGTGCTTCCGTACTTC. Encoded protein: CASSGSLAGVLPYF. Based on the CDR3 plus reference TRBV2 and TRBJ2-7, the full variable domain is EPEVTQTPSHQVTQMGQEVILRCVPISNHLYFYWYRQILGQKVEFLVSFYNNEISEKSEIFDDQFSVERPDGSNFTLKIRSTKLEDSAMYFCASSGSLAGVLPYFGPGTRLTVT.

The gene calls are TRBV7-9 and TRBJ2-7, with 8 bases aligning to TRBD1. The V segment lost 0 bases and the J segment 5 bases; nucleotides outside the gene matches: 3. Germline lookup yields CDR1 SEHNR and CDR2 FQNEAQ (reference sequence). The CDR3 totals 14 residues. The CDR3 loop reads CASSLAQGANEQYF. The CDR3 coding sequence is TGTGCCAGCAGCTTAGCGCAGGGGGCCAACGAGCAGTACTTC.

The chain employs TRBV7-9 and TRBJ2-1, with a weak D call TRBD2 (5 bases). Germline CDR1 and CDR2: SEHNR and FQNEAQ (reference sequence). The CDR3 has 12 amino acids. Trimming pared 3 bases from V and 7 bases from J, leaving 7 bases between. Here the CDR3 DNA reads TGTGCCAGCAGCTTCGGGGAGAATGAGCAGTTCTTC. Translation gives CASSFGENEQFF.

A few counts support this clone. The chain combines TRBV6-2 or TRBV6-3 with TRBJ2-1; D remains unclear. CDR1 and CDR2 from the germline V gene are MNHEY and SVGEGT. Trimming removed 2 bases from V and 7 bases from J, with 6 bases in between. This CDR3 is 12 amino acids long. The CDR3 region is CASSYPRNEQFF. The CDR3 DNA sequence: TGTGCCAGCAGTTACCCGCGGAATGAGCAGTTCTTC.

This CDR3 reads CSGDDYGYTF. CDR3 coding DNA: TGCAGCGGGGATGATTATGGCTACACCTTC. The rearrangement uses TRBV20-1 and TRBJ1-2; D gene uncertain. Germline V gives CDR1 DFQATT, CDR2 SNEGSKA (reference sequence). This CDR3 has 10 residues.

The rearrangement uses TRBV7-9 and TRBJ2-7; the D is unclear. The CDR3 has 11 amino acids. V was pared by 5 bases and J by 9 bases, with 11 bases between. Germline lookup yields CDR1 SEHNR and CDR2 FQNEAQ (reference sequence). This chain's CDR3 is CASSPAIGQYF. Written as DNA, the CDR3 is TGTGCCAGCAGCCCAGCGATTGGGCAGTACTTC.

This clone was found a few times. The chain joins TRBV7-9 to TRBJ2-5; the match to TRBD2 covers 10 bases. V was pared by 2 bases and J by 4 bases, with 7 bases of the junction left unmatched. The CDR3 contains 16 residues. CDR1 and CDR2 from the germline V gene are SEHNR and FQNEAQ (reference sequence). The CDR3 DNA reads as TGTGCCAGCAGCTTAAAGATAGCGGGAGGTCCAGAGACCCAGTACTTC. Translating it yields CASSLKIAGGPETQYF. Filled out from reference TRBV7-9 and TRBJ2-5, the complete variable domain reads DTGVSQNPRHKITKRGQNVTFRCDPISEHNRLYWYRQTLGQGPEFLTYFQNEAQLEKSRLLSDRFSAERPKGSFSTLEIQRTEQGDSAMYLCASSLKIAGGPETQYFGPGTRLLVL.

The chain joins TRBV7-2 to TRBJ2-1; possibly TRBD1 for D (5 bases). The V gene's germline CDR1 is SGHTA and CDR2 FQGNSA. Trimming removed 1 base at V and 7 bases at J, with 8 bases between. This CDR3 has 13 amino acids. Here the CDR3 DNA reads TGTGCCAGCAGCTTAGTACAGGATAATGAGCAGTTCTTC. This gives the protein CASSLVQDNEQFF.

The chain uses TRBV7-9 and TRBJ2-3; 7 bases are shared with TRBD2. Trimming cost V 2 bases and J 2 bases; bases outside gene matches: 10. CDR3 size: 17 residues. CDR1 SEHNR and CDR2 FQNEAQ come from the germline V gene (reference sequence). The chain's CDR3 is CASSLLSVGGATDTQYF. In DNA, the CDR3 is TGTGCCAGCAGCTTATTGTCGGTGGGAGGGGCCACAGATACGCAGTATTTT.